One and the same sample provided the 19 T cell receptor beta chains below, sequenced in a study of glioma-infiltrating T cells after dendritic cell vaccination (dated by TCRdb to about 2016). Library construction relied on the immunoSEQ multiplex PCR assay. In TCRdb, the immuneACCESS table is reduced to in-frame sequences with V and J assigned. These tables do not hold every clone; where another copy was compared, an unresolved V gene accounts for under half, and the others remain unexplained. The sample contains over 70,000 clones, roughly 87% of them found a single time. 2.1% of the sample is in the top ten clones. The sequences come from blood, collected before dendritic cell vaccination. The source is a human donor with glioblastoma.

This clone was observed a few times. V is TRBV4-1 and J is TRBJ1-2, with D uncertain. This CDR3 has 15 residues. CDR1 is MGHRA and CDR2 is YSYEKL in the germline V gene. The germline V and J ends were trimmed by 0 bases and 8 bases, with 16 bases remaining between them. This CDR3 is CASSQEARITRGYTF. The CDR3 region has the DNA TGCGCCAGCAGCCAAGAAGCCCGAATAACGCGGGGCTACACCTTC.

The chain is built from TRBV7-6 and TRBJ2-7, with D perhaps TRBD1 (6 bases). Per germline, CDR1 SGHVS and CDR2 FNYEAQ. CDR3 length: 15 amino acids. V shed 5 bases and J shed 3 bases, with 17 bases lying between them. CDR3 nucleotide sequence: TGTGCCAGCAGCGCAAACTTCCCACAGGGCTACGAGCAGTACTTC. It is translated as CASSANFPQGYEQYF. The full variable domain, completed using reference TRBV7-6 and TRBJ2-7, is GAGVSQSPRYKVTKRGQDVALRCDPISGHVSLYWYRQALGQGPEFLTYFNYEAQQDKSGLPNDRFSAERPEGSISTLTIQRTEQRDSAMYRCASSANFPQGYEQYFGPGTRLTVT.

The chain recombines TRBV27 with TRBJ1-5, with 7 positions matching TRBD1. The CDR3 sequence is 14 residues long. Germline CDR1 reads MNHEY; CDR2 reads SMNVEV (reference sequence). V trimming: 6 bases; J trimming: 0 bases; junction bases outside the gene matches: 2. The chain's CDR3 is CASRTGFSNQPQHF. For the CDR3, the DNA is TGTGCCAGCAGGACAGGGTTTAGCAATCAGCCCCAGCATTTT.

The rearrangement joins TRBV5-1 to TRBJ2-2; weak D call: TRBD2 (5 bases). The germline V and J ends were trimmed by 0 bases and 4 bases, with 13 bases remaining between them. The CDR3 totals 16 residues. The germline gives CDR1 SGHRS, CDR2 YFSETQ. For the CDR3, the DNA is TGCGCCAGCAGCTTGGCACCACTAGGGTCCACCGGGGAGCTGTTTTTT. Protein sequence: CASSLAPLGSTGELFF.

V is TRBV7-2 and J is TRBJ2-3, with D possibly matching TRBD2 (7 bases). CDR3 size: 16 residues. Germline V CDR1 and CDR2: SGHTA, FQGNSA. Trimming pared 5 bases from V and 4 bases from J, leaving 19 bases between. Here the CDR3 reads CASSLRGGAPSDTQYF. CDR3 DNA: TGTGCCAGCAGCCTGAGGGGGGGAGCCCCCTCAGATACGCAGTATTTT.

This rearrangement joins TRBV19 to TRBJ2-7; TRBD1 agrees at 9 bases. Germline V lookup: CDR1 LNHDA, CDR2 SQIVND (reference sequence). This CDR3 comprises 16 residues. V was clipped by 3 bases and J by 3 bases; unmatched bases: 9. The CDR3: CASSMGFGTGIYEQYF. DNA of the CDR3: TGTGCCAGTAGTATGGGTTTTGGGACAGGGATCTACGAGCAGTACTTC.

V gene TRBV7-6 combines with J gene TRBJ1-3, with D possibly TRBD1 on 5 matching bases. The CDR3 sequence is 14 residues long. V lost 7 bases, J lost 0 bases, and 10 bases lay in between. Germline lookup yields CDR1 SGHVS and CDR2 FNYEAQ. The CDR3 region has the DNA TGTGCCAGCACGGGGGGGTTCTCTGGAAACACCATATATTTT. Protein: CASTGGFSGNTIYF. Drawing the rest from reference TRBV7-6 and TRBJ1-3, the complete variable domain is GAGVSQSPRYKVTKRGQDVALRCDPISGHVSLYWYRQALGQGPEFLTYFNYEAQQDKSGLPNDRFSAERPEGSISTLTIQRTEQRDSAMYRCASTGGFSGNTIYFGEGSWLTVV.

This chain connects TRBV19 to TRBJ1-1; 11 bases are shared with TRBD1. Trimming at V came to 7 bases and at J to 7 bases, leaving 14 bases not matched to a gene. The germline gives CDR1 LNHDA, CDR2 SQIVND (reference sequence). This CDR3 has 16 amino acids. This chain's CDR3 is CASNKMGDRGSLEAFF. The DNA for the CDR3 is TGTGCCAGTAATAAAATGGGGGACAGGGGGAGCCTTGAAGCTTTCTTT.

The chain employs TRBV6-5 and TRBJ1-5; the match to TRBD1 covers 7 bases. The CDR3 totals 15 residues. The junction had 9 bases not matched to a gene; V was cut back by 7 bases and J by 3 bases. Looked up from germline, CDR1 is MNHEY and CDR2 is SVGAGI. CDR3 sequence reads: CASKRTGLINQPQHF. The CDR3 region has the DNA TGTGCCAGCAAAAGGACAGGACTAATCAATCAGCCCCAGCATTTT.

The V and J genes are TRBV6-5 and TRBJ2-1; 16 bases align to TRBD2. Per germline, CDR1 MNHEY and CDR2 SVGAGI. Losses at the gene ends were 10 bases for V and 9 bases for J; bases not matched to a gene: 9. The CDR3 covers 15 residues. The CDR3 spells CATSGTSGGEGEQFF. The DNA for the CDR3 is TGTGCCACCTCCGGGACTAGCGGGGGGGAGGGTGAGCAGTTCTTC.

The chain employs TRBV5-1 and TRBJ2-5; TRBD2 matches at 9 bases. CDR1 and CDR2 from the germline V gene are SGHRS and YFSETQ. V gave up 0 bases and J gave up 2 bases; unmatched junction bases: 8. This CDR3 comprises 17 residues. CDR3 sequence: CASSLGGSGGRQETQYF. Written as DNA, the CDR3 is TGCGCCAGCAGCTTGGGTGGTAGCGGGGGCCGTCAAGAGACCCAGTACTTC.

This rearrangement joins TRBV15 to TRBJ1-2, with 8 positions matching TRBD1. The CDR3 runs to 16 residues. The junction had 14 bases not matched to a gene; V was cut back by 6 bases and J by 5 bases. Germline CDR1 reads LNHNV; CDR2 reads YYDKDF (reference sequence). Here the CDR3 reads CATRPRGTGISYGYTF. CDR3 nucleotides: TGTGCCACCAGACCAAGGGGGACAGGCATCTCATATGGCTACACCTTC.

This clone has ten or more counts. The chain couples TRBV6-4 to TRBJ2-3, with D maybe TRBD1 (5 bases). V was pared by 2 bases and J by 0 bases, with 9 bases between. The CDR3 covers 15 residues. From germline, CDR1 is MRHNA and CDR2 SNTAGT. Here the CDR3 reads CASSDRGESTDTQYF. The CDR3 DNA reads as TGTGCCAGCAGTGACAGGGGTGAAAGCACAGATACGCAGTATTTT.

This chain's CDR3 is CASSLDLNNSPLHF. The CDR3 nucleotides are TGTGCCAGCAGCTTGGACCTAAATAATTCACCCCTCCACTTT. The gene calls are TRBV5-4 and TRBJ1-6; unclear D gene. The germline V gene has CDR1 SGHNT and CDR2 YYREEE (reference sequence). The CDR3 extends over 14 amino acids. Trimming stripped 0 bases from V and 5 bases from J, with 6 bases between.

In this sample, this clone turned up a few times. The CDR3 reads CASSLDRARQPQHF. The DNA of the CDR3 is TGTGCCAGCAGCTTGGACAGGGCGCGGCAGCCCCAGCATTTT. The chain carries TRBV5-8 and TRBJ1-5; D is perhaps TRBD1 (6 bases). V lost 0 bases, J lost 7 bases, and 11 bases lay in between. The germline CDR1 and CDR2 sequences are SGHTS and YDEGEE. This CDR3 has 14 residues.

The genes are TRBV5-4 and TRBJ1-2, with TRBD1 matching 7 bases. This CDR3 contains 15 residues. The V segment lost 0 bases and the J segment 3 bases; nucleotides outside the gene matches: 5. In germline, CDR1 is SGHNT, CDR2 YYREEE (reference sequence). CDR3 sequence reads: CASSLEGGMDYGYTF. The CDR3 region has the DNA TGTGCCAGCAGCTTGGAAGGGGGCATGGACTATGGCTACACCTTC.

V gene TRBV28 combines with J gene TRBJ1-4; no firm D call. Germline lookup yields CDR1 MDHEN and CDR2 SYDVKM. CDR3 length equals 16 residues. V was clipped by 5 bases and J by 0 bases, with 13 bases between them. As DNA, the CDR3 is TGTGCCAGCAGTCCGAGGGAAGCGGCAACTAATGAAAAACTGTTTTTT. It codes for CASSPREAATNEKLFF.

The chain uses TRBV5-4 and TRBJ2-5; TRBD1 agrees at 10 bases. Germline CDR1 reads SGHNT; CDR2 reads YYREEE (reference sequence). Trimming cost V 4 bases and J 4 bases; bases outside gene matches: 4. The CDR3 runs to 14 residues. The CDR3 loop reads CASSRQGAAETQYF. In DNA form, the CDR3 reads TGTGCCAGCAGCCGACAGGGGGCGGCAGAGACCCAGTACTTC.

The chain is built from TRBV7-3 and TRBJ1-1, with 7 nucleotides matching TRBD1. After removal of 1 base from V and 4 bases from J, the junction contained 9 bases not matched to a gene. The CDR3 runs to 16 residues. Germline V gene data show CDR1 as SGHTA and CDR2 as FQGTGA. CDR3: CASSLMGAGGVTEAFF. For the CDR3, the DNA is TGTGCCAGCAGCTTAATGGGGGCAGGGGGAGTCACTGAAGCTTTCTTT.